This T cell receptor (beta chain) was captured by sequencing in a study of identical twins. This CDR3 is built from 13 residues. The V gene's germline CDR1 is MNHEY and CDR2 SVGEGT. Trimming stripped 8 bases from V and 4 bases from J, with 13 bases between. TCRdb re-called the 5' RACE reads with MiXCR, one entry per CDR3 protein. The sample carries some 690,000 distinct CDR3 sequences, 21% recorded once. In this sample, this clonotype turned up many times. The sample was also reused in another study, on T cells expressing NK-cell markers.

The genes are TRBV6-2 or TRBV6-3 and TRBJ2-3; weak D call: TRBD2 (6 bases). This sequence was found in a woman younger than 30 in good health. Material for sequencing was PBMCs. The chain's CDR3 is CASCWRRADTQYF. In nucleotides, the CDR3 is TGTGCCAGCTGCTGGAGGAGGGCAGATACGCAGTATTTT.